This entry lists 25 T cell receptor beta chains sequenced from one sample in a study of CXCR3-negative and CXCR3-positive naive CD8 T cells. UMI-labeled 5' RACE TRB cDNA libraries were prepared from the cells. No DNA is given; TCRdb re-called the 5' RACE reads and lists each CDR3 protein once. The table for this sample gives 70,000 to 100,000 distinct CDR3 sequences. Sample: naive CXCR3- CD8+ T cells from blood. Documented subset: CD45RO-CCR7+CD27+CD95- naive CD8+ T cells lacking CXCR3 (TNR3-). The origin of the receptors is a human donor in good health. Some clones in this sample may be carry-over from other donors' samples.

This CDR3 reads CSALRDNYYEQYF. The chain combines TRBV20-1 with TRBJ2-7; TCRdb outputs TRBD1, but without DNA this stays unchecked. The V gene's germline CDR1 is DFQATT and CDR2 SNEGSKA (reference sequence). The length of the CDR3 is 13 residues.

The chain couples TRBV7-9 to TRBJ2-5. Per the germline V gene, CDR1 is SEHNR and CDR2 is FQNEAQ (reference sequence). CDR3 length equals 14 residues. Here the CDR3 reads CASSLGGNQDTQYF.

V usage is TRBV12-3 or TRBV12-4 and J usage is TRBJ1-6; the TRBD1 assignment by TCRdb is unverifiable without DNA. CDR3 length: 16 amino acids. The CDR3 loop is CASSSTRGSYNSPLHF.

The J gene is TRBJ2-7, the V gene TRBV29-1. Germline V CDR1 and CDR2: SQVTM, ANQGSEA. CDR3 length: 14 residues. The CDR3 here is CSVELLGRDYEQYF.

V gene TRBV11-1 combines with J gene TRBJ2-5. Germline values: CDR1 SGHAT, CDR2 FQDESV (reference sequence). The CDR3 extends over 14 amino acids. CDR3 in amino acids: CASSLDDIQETQYF.

V is TRBV2 and J is TRBJ2-7; the D call of TRBD1 rests on TCRdb alone, since no DNA is present to check it. This CDR3 is 15 amino acids long. Germline CDR1 reads SNHLY; CDR2 reads FYNNEI. The CDR3 loop is CASSEGADSSYEQYF.

J is TRBJ2-7 and V is TRBV6-5. The CDR3 runs to 14 residues. The germline V gene encodes CDR1 MNHEY and CDR2 SVGAGI. The CDR3 loop reads CASSSSGTPYEQYF.

This chain uses TRBV20-1 with TRBJ1-2. Germline V CDR1 and CDR2: DFQATT, SNEGSKA (reference sequence). The CDR3 has 13 residues. The CDR3 sequence: CSARDKDNYGYTF.

The chain combines TRBV15 with TRBJ1-4. CDR3 size: 15 residues. Germline V lookup: CDR1 LNHNV, CDR2 YYDKDF (reference sequence). The CDR3 protein is CATSRTGPAHEKLFF. Full variable domain (missing parts from reference TRBV15 and TRBJ1-4): DAMVIQNPRYQVTQFGKPVTLSCSQTLNHNVMYWYQQKSSQAPKLLFHYYDKDFNNEADTPDNFQSRRPNTSFCFLDIRSPGLGDTAMYLCATSRTGPAHEKLFFGSGTQLSVL.

The rearrangement uses TRBV19 and TRBJ1-1; checking the TCRdb D call of TRBD1 is not possible without DNA. Germline CDR1 is LNHDA and CDR2 is SQIVND (reference sequence). The CDR3 loop spans 13 amino acids. CDR3 protein: CASSTPGQGVAFF.

The chain joins TRBV20-1 to TRBJ1-2. The CDR3 runs 13 residues. The germline V gene has CDR1 DFQATT and CDR2 SNEGSKA (reference sequence). The CDR3 loop is CSARPAINYGYTF.

The J gene is TRBJ2-1, the V gene TRBV7-9; without DNA, the TCRdb call of TRBD2 cannot be checked. The CDR3 loop spans 15 amino acids. The germline V gene encodes CDR1 SEHNR and CDR2 FQNEAQ (reference sequence). CDR3 amino acids: CASTPQGGEMVEQFF.

The rearrangement uses TRBV3-1 and TRBJ2-1; TCRdb outputs TRBD2, but without DNA this stays unchecked. Germline lookup yields CDR1 LGHDT and CDR2 YNNKEL (reference sequence). This CDR3 is built from 14 residues. This chain's CDR3 is CASSPQTSRWEQFF.

This chain uses TRBV7-2 with TRBJ2-3; TCRdb reports TRBD1, a call that lacks DNA to check it against. Germline V gives CDR1 SGHTA, CDR2 FQGNSA. The CDR3 covers 14 residues. This CDR3 reads CAGSFDRGPDTQYF.

The chain couples TRBV29-1 to TRBJ1-1; without DNA, the TCRdb call of TRBD1 cannot be checked. The CDR3 sequence is 14 residues long. Germline-derived CDR1 and CDR2 are SQVTM and ANQGSEA. CDR3 region: CSMKDSQMNTEAFF. The full variable domain, its missing parts supplied by reference TRBV29-1 and TRBJ1-1, is SAVISQKPSRDICQRGTSLTIQCQVDSQVTMMFWYRQQPGQSLTLIATANQGSEATYESGFVIDKFPISRPNLTFSTLTVSNMSPEDSSIYLCSMKDSQMNTEAFFGQGTRLTVV.

The V gene is TRBV7-2, the J gene TRBJ2-3; as DNA is missing, the TRBD2 call by TCRdb cannot be tested. CDR1 is SGHTA, CDR2 FQGNSA, per germline. CDR3 length: 15 amino acids. CDR3 loop: CASSLSAGGTDTQYF.

The chain recombines TRBV7-9 with TRBJ2-3. The CDR3 has 16 residues. In germline, CDR1 is SEHNR, CDR2 FQNEAQ (reference sequence). The CDR3 sequence: CASSPITYGFTDTQYF.

The J gene is TRBJ2-7, the V gene TRBV30. The CDR3 length is 13 residues. Germline V CDR1 and CDR2: GTSNPN, SVGIG (reference sequence). The CDR3 sequence: CAWSVDSSYEQYF.

CDR3 loop: CATTPGRLGGYGYTF. The chain is built from TRBV15 and TRBJ1-2; TCRdb designates TRBD1, a call that cannot be tested without DNA. The CDR3 consists of 15 residues. Germline V gene lookup returns CDR1 LNHNV and CDR2 YYDKDF (reference sequence).

The V call is TRBV12-3 or TRBV12-4, the J call TRBJ2-3; TCRdb designates TRBD1, a call that cannot be tested without DNA. The CDR3 covers 16 residues. CDR3 residues: CASSSTAGGATDTQYF.

This rearrangement joins TRBV12-3 or TRBV12-4 to TRBJ1-3; TCRdb calls TRBD1, which cannot be checked without DNA. The CDR3 consists of 15 residues. CDR3 residues: CAIEVFGGPGNTIYF.

This CDR3 reads CASSLDLAEVEQFF. The chain joins TRBV13 to TRBJ2-1; TCRdb names TRBD2, which stays unverified in the absence of DNA. The germline CDR1 and CDR2 sequences are PRHDT and FYEKMQ (reference sequence). The CDR3 has 14 residues.

CDR3 protein: CASSQADKNTEAFF. The chain has TRBV4-1 and TRBJ1-1. CDR1 is MGHRA, CDR2 YSYEKL, per germline. This CDR3 spans 14 amino acids.

The chain is built from TRBV28 and TRBJ2-2; TCRdb's D gene call, TRBD1, goes unchecked for lack of DNA. This CDR3 has 15 residues. Germline-derived CDR1 and CDR2 are MDHEN and SYDVKM. The chain's CDR3 is CASSLLGEYTGELFF.

The chain uses TRBV28 and TRBJ2-5; TCRdb reports TRBD1, a call that lacks DNA to check it against. Germline CDR1 and CDR2: MDHEN and SYDVKM. There are 14 residues in the CDR3. CDR3 protein: CASVRQGLQETQYF.